This T cell receptor (beta chain) was identified during a study of tumor-infiltrating lymphocytes in primary liver carcinoma. CDR3 length equals 13 residues. Germline V CDR1 and CDR2: SGHRS, YFSETQ. V was shortened by 9 bases and J by 7 bases, with 17 bases between the two germline ends. This clonotype was seen only once. Its antigen is as yet unknown. With a much larger clone just one base away, this may be a read error. Total RNA (roughly 550 ng) served as template for TCR beta cDNA synthesis primed by a constant-region primer. What produced the TCR beta libraries was three nested multiplex PCR rounds using slightly modified ARM-PCR. Investigators reported that the first two PCR rounds, at 10 cycles each, used TRBV1-TRBV30 forward primers with a C-beta reverse primer. MiXCR, run by TCRdb on the multiplex PCR reads, gives a single entry per CDR3 protein. The sample carries approximately 73,000 distinct CDR3 sequences, 60% to 80% recorded once.

From around 20-30 mg of unsorted bulk tissue, DNA and RNA were co-extracted together. The study enrolled treatment-naive patients with chronic HBV infection. All tumor specimens exceeded 75% viable tumor cells. Broader study findings: Tumor top-250-clone fractions significantly exceeded those of blood (p = 0.039). Tumor region pairs shared more overlap than did tumor-adjacent and tumor-blood pairs.

The sequence was obtained from a woman in her sixties or seventies with primary liver carcinoma and hepatitis B virus infection. The sample taken for sequencing was liver tumor tissue from sampling region 4. As to subset: tumor region T4, right-lateral pole. The chain carries TRBV5-1 and TRBJ1-5, with TRBD1 as a possible D gene (5 bases). The CDR3 sequence is CANRREPGQPQHF. In DNA, the CDR3 is TGCGCCAACAGGAGGGAGCCGGGACAGCCCCAGCATTTT.